Listed here are 29 T cell receptor beta chains from one sample, sequenced in a study of cytomegalovirus exposure and HLA in healthy donors. With 60 Vbeta and 13 Jbeta primers, the PCR was carried out. Clones were read by immunoSEQ multiplex PCR, and TCRdb kept only the in-frame ones, dropping some. The sample includes about 110,000 clones. The specimen was PBMCs. These receptors all stem from a man aged 50 or older in good health and CMV-seronegative.

V gene TRBV15 combines with J gene TRBJ2-2, with D hard to call. The CDR3 has 16 amino acids. Trimming removed 0 bases at V and 0 bases at J, with 8 bases between. In germline, CDR1 is LNHNV, CDR2 YYDKDF (reference sequence). The CDR3 DNA sequence: TGTGCCACCAGCAGAGAACTCACCGCGAACACCGGGGAGCTGTTTTTT. Protein product: CATSRELTANTGELFF.

The chain uses TRBV30 and TRBJ1-2; D uncertain. V lost 2 bases to trimming and J lost 7 bases, with 14 bases between them. Germline loops: CDR1 GTSNPN, CDR2 SVGIG (reference sequence). The CDR3 length is 13 residues. As DNA, the CDR3 is TGTGCCTGGAGTCGCCAAGACATAACTGGCTACACCTTC. Its protein product is CAWSRQDITGYTF.

The V and J genes are TRBV5-6 and TRBJ2-7, with TRBD1 matching over 9 bases. With 0 bases clipped from V and 5 bases from J, the junction kept 6 bases outside the gene matches. The length of the CDR3 is 15 residues. The germline gives CDR1 SGHDT, CDR2 YYEEEE. CDR3 coding DNA: TGTGCCAGCAGCTTGGACGGGACAGGGTATCACGAGCAGTACTTC. This translates into CASSLDGTGYHEQYF.

This sequence joins TRBV7-9 and TRBJ1-1, with 8 bases identical to TRBD1. Germline assignment: CDR1 SEHNR and CDR2 FQNEAQ (reference sequence). CDR3 length: 14 amino acids. J was trimmed by 5 bases and V by 5 bases; bases with no gene match: 7. CDR3 bases: TGTGCCAGCAGCGAACGGACAGGGTGGACTGAAGCTTTCTTT. Translating gives CASSERTGWTEAFF.

V usage is TRBV7-2 and J usage is TRBJ1-2; 9 bases match TRBD1. This CDR3 comprises 15 residues. Germline CDR1 SGHTA, CDR2 FQGNSA. With V trimmed by 5 bases and J by 5 bases, 9 bases remained unmatched. CDR3 DNA: TGTGCCAGCAGCCGGGACACGGGACAGGGTTATGGCTACACCTTC. Amino acid sequence: CASSRDTGQGYGYTF. The full variable domain, its missing parts supplied by reference TRBV7-2 and TRBJ1-2, is GAGVSQSPSNKVTEKGKDVELRCDPISGHTALYWYRQSLGQGLEFLIYFQGNSAPDKSGLPSDRFSAERTGGSVSTLTIQRTQQEDSAVYLCASSRDTGQGYGYTFGSGTRLTVV.

The CDR3 protein is CASSLGLGVPGELFF. The CDR3 DNA reads as TGCGCCAGCAGCTTGGGTCTCGGAGTCCCCGGGGAGCTGTTTTTT. V and J are TRBV5-1 and TRBJ2-2; no reliable D call. Germline values: CDR1 SGHRS, CDR2 YFSETQ. The CDR3 runs 15 residues. Trimming pared 0 bases from V and 6 bases from J, leaving 12 bases between.

The chain is built from TRBV6-1 and TRBJ2-1, with D perhaps TRBD2 (7 bases). From germline, CDR1 is MNHNS and CDR2 SASEGT. The V end was cut by 4 bases, the J end by 9 bases, with 19 bases between. The CDR3 length is 15 residues. As DNA, the CDR3 is TGTGCCAGCAGTGCTTCAACGGGGGGCCTGGGTGAGCAGTTCTTC. Its protein is CASSASTGGLGEQFF.

The chain links TRBV19 to TRBJ2-1; tentatively, D is TRBD1 (6 bases). The V gene's germline CDR1 is LNHDA and CDR2 SQIVND (reference sequence). CDR3 size: 13 residues. V shed 5 bases and J shed 8 bases, with 13 bases lying between them. CDR3 in amino acids: CASSFNRADEQFF. CDR3 bases: TGTGCCAGTAGTTTCAACAGGGCGGATGAGCAGTTCTTC.

The rearrangement uses TRBV27 and TRBJ1-5; D gene uncertain. The germline gives CDR1 MNHEY, CDR2 SMNVEV (reference sequence). Trimming took 5 bases from V and 0 from J, leaving 2 bases between them. The CDR3 loop spans 12 amino acids. In DNA, the CDR3 is TGTGCCAGCAGTCATAGCAATCAGCCCCAGCATTTT. It is translated as CASSHSNQPQHF.

The chain is built from TRBV27 and TRBJ2-7, with 8 bases identical to TRBD2. This CDR3 comprises 15 residues. Germline assignment: CDR1 MNHEY and CDR2 SMNVEV (reference sequence). Losses at the gene ends were 3 bases for V and 4 bases for J; bases not matched to a gene: 8. This chain's CDR3 is CASSFQGGRIYEQYF. The CDR3 DNA sequence: TGTGCCAGCAGTTTCCAGGGCGGGAGGATTTACGAGCAGTACTTC.

The chain uses TRBV4-1 and TRBJ1-5; TRBD1 agrees at 9 bases. The ends lost 1 base at V and 6 bases at J; junction bases unmatched: 10. From germline, CDR1 is MGHRA and CDR2 YSYEKL. This CDR3 is 17 amino acids long. CDR3 amino acids: CASSQGGDRVVRQPQHF. The CDR3, as DNA: TGCGCCAGCAGCCAAGGAGGGGACAGGGTGGTTCGTCAGCCCCAGCATTTT.

The J gene is TRBJ1-1, the V gene TRBV29-1, with 8 bases aligning to TRBD1. This CDR3 has 13 amino acids. CDR1 is SQVTM, CDR2 ANQGSEA, per germline. The junction had 7 bases not matched to a gene; V was cut back by 7 bases and J by 3 bases. CDR3: CSAGQGSYTEAFF. DNA of the CDR3: TGCAGCGCCGGACAGGGATCTTACACTGAAGCTTTCTTT.

V and J are TRBV28 and TRBJ2-5; D ambiguous. This CDR3 has 12 residues. Germline CDR1 MDHEN, CDR2 SYDVKM. The ends were cut back, 4 bases at V and 1 base at J, with 4 bases in the middle. The DNA of the CDR3 is TGTGCCAGCAGTTGGAGCCAAGAGACCCAGTACTTC. Its protein product is CASSWSQETQYF. Together with reference TRBV28 and TRBJ2-5, the CDR3 gives the full variable domain: DVKVTQSSRYLVKRTGEKVFLECVQDMDHENMFWYRQDPGLGLRLIYFSYDVKMKEKGDIPEGYSVSREKKERFSLILESASTNQTSMYLCASSWSQETQYFGPGTRLLVL.

The V call is TRBV9, the J call TRBJ2-1, with 8 positions matching TRBD2. CDR3 length: 15 residues. Germline-derived CDR1 and CDR2 are SGDLS and YYNGEE. Trimming cost V 7 bases and J 0 bases; bases outside gene matches: 6. In nucleotides, the CDR3 is TGTGCCAGCGGTGGCGGGAGGACCTCCTACAATGAGCAGTTCTTC. Protein product: CASGGGRTSYNEQFF.

This chain links TRBV7-9 with TRBJ2-1; 16 bases agree with TRBD2. The trim removed 5 bases at V and 8 bases at J, leaving 6 bases unmatched. The germline gives CDR1 SEHNR, CDR2 FQNEAQ (reference sequence). The length of the CDR3 is 16 residues. The CDR3 region is CASSPGTSGRAYEQFF. The CDR3 region has the DNA TGTGCCAGCAGCCCCGGGACTAGCGGGAGGGCCTATGAGCAGTTCTTC.

The J gene is TRBJ2-7, the V gene TRBV5-5; D not resolved. This CDR3 has 15 amino acids. CDR1 SGHKS and CDR2 YYEKEE come from the germline V gene (reference sequence). Trimming shortened V by 1 base and J by 1 base, and 12 bases separated the two germline ends. CDR3 residues: CASSLSAGLSYEQYF. The CDR3 DNA reads TGTGCCAGCAGCTTGTCGGCAGGCCTTTCCTACGAGCAGTACTTC. Looking up the rest from reference TRBV5-5 and TRBJ2-7 gives the full variable domain: DAGVTQSPTHLIKTRGQQVTLRCSPISGHKSVSWYQQVLGQGPQFIFQYYEKEERGRGNFPDRFSARQFPNYSSELNVNALLLGDSALYLCASSLSAGLSYEQYFGPGTRLTVT.

The CDR3 region has the DNA TGCGCCAGCAAATTGCAGGTGATGAACACTGAAGCTTTCTTT. It specifies CASKLQVMNTEAFF. J is TRBJ1-1 and V is TRBV5-1; D uncertain. Germline V gives CDR1 SGHRS, CDR2 YFSETQ. V shed 6 bases and J shed 0 bases, with 12 bases lying between them. The CDR3 runs 14 residues.

CDR3 protein: CASSLTGGAVTDTQYF. CDR3 nucleotides: TGTGCCAGCAGCTTGACAGGGGGCGCGGTAACAGATACGCAGTATTTT. This chain uses TRBV11-2 with TRBJ2-3; 10 nucleotides agree with TRBD1. V lost 3 bases to trimming and J lost 3 bases; unmatched junction nucleotides: 6. Germline V gives CDR1 SGHAT, CDR2 FQNNGV. The CDR3 totals 16 residues.

This chain connects TRBV2 to TRBJ1-4, with D possibly being TRBD1 (5 bases). CDR1 is SNHLY, CDR2 FYNNEI, per germline. CDR3 length equals 15 residues. V lost 2 bases and J 4 bases, leaving 11 bases between the germline ends. The CDR3 DNA reads TGTGCCAGCAGTGAACAGTTGGGGCTTAATGAAAAACTGTTTTTT. This gives the protein CASSEQLGLNEKLFF.

The rearrangement links TRBV18 to TRBJ2-5, with D unresolved. Deletions cut 0 bases from V and 2 bases from J, with 10 bases between. Germline lookup yields CDR1 KGHSH and CDR2 LQKENI. This CDR3 contains 15 residues. The CDR3 spells CASSPPSRSQETQYF. CDR3 sequence (DNA): TGTGCCAGCTCACCACCGTCGAGGAGTCAAGAGACCCAGTACTTC.

The chain carries TRBV18 and TRBJ1-5, with D possibly being TRBD1 (6 bases). V lost 2 bases, J lost 7 bases, and 21 bases lay in between. Germline V gene data show CDR1 as KGHSH and CDR2 as LQKENI. This CDR3 is built from 17 residues. The CDR3 DNA reads TGTGCCAGCTCACCATTCGGACCAGGACAGAAGTTACAGCCCCAGCATTTT. Translated: CASSPFGPGQKLQPQHF.

The chain employs TRBV4-1 and TRBJ1-2; 10 nucleotides agree with TRBD1. CDR3 length: 14 amino acids. Germline V gene data show CDR1 as MGHRA and CDR2 as YSYEKL. V lost 4 bases to trimming and J lost 5 bases; unmatched junction nucleotides: 4. The CDR3 reads CASSLRDRGYGYTF. CDR3 in DNA: TGCGCCAGCAGCCTTAGGGACAGGGGATATGGCTACACCTTC.

This chain joins TRBV10-3 and TRBJ2-7; D is unresolved. Trimming pared 0 bases from V and 5 bases from J, leaving 14 bases between. Germline CDR1 and CDR2: ENHRY and SYGVKD. The CDR3 spans 15 residues. The CDR3 loop reads CAISESLFRSHEQYF. CDR3 nucleotide sequence: TGTGCCATCAGTGAGTCCCTCTTCAGGTCCCACGAGCAGTACTTC.

The chain combines TRBV5-1 with TRBJ2-1, with 11 bases identical to TRBD2. The CDR3 is made up of 15 amino acids. Trimming cost V 2 bases and J 8 bases; bases outside gene matches: 6. The germline V gene has CDR1 SGHRS and CDR2 YFSETQ. CDR3 protein: CASSFLAGGGDEQFF. CDR3 in DNA: TGCGCCAGCAGCTTCCTAGCGGGGGGCGGGGATGAGCAGTTCTTC.

CDR3 in amino acids: CATSTFPDRGKNIQYF. The CDR3 DNA reads as TGTGCCACCAGCACCTTTCCCGACAGGGGGAAAAACATTCAGTACTTC. This chain connects TRBV15 to TRBJ2-4, with 9 bases aligning to TRBD1. Trimming at V came to 4 bases and at J to 4 bases, leaving 8 bases not matched to a gene. This CDR3 is built from 16 residues. Germline assignment: CDR1 LNHNV and CDR2 YYDKDF (reference sequence).

The chain combines TRBV4-1 with TRBJ1-2, with a possible D match to TRBD1 (5 bases). The CDR3 is 15 amino acids. The V end lost 4 bases, the J end lost 7 bases, and 19 bases lay between the germline ends. Germline V CDR1 and CDR2: MGHRA, YSYEKL. This CDR3 is CASSPEPGLETGYTF. In nucleotides, the CDR3 is TGCGCCAGCAGCCCCGAACCGGGACTCGAAACTGGCTACACCTTC.

The gene calls are TRBV29-1 and TRBJ2-7; TRBD1 might be the D (6 bases). The germline V and J ends were trimmed by 6 bases and 2 bases, with 17 bases remaining between them. The CDR3 spans 14 residues. Germline V CDR1 and CDR2: SQVTM, ANQGSEA. CDR3 DNA: TGCAGCGTCCACACCGGGACAACCCCCTACGAGCAGTACTTC. It codes for CSVHTGTTPYEQYF.

CDR3 residues: CASSPVGSQGDTQYF. DNA for the CDR3: TGTGCCAGCTCACCGGTTGGCTCGCAGGGGGATACGCAGTATTTT. The chain carries TRBV18 and TRBJ2-3; possible D gene TRBD1, 6 bases. V was cut by 3 bases and J by 6 bases, with 16 bases left in between. CDR3 length: 15 amino acids. Germline assignment: CDR1 KGHSH and CDR2 LQKENI.

The chain combines TRBV5-1 with TRBJ1-1, with D possibly matching TRBD1 (5 bases). This CDR3 is built from 15 residues. Germline V gene data show CDR1 as SGHRS and CDR2 as YFSETQ. V lost 1 base and J lost 0, with 10 bases in between. CDR3 sequence: CASSLQGTMNTEAFF. The CDR3 region has the DNA TGCGCCAGCAGCTTGCAGGGTACGATGAACACTGAAGCTTTCTTT. Filled out from reference TRBV5-1 and TRBJ1-1, the complete variable domain reads KAGVTQTPRYLIKTRGQQVTLSCSPISGHRSVSWYQQTPGQGLQFLFEYFSETQRNKGNFPGRFSGRQFSNSRSEMNVSTLELGDSALYLCASSLQGTMNTEAFFGQGTRLTVV.